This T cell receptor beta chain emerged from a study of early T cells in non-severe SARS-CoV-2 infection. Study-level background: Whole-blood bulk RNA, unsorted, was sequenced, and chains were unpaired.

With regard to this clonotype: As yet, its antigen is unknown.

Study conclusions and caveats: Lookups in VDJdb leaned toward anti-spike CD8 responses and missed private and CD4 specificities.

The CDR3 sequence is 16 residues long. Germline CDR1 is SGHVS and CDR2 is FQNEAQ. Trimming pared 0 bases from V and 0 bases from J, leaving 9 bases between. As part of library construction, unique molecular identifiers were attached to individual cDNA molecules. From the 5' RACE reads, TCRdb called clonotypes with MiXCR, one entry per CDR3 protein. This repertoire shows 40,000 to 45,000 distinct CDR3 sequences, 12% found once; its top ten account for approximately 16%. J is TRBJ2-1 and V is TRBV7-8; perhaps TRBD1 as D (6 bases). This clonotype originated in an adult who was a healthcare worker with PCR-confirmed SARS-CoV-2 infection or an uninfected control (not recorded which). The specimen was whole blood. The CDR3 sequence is CASSLAGGYSYNEQFF. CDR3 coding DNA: TGTGCCAGCAGCTTAGCAGGGGGATACTCCTACAATGAGCAGTTCTTC.